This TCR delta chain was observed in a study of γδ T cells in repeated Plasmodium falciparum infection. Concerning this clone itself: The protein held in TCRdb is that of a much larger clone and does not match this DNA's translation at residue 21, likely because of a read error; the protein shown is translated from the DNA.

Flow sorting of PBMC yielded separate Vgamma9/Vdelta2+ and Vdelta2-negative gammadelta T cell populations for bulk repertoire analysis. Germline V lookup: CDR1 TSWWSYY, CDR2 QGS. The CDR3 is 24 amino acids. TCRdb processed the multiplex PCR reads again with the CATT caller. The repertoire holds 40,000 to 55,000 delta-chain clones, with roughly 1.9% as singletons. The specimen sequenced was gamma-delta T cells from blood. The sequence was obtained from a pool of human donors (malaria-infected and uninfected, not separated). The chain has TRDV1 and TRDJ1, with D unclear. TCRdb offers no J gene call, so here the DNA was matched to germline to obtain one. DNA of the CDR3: TGTGCTCTTGGGGAACTTAAAGTACTAGAGCCATTACCTCGCGTACGCATCTACACCGATGAACTCATCTTT. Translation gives CALGELKVLEPLPRVRIYTDELIF.